Included here is one TCR beta chain sequence, with context. The CDR3 totals 15 residues. Deletions cut 0 bases from V and 2 bases from J, with 9 bases between. CDR1 is WNHNN and CDR2 is SYGVQD in the germline V gene (reference sequence). These data are taken from a study of T cell changes during pregnancy in multiple sclerosis. The assay was immunoSEQ multiplex PCR, and TCRdb's table has in-frame clones only and misses some. The profile shows fewer than 35,000 clones, 85% to 90% of them singletons. This rearrangement joins TRBV10-1 to TRBJ2-3, with D possibly TRBD2 on 5 matching bases. The TCR comes from a female donor in good health, enrolled as a control in a pregnancy study. The sample was CD4+ T cells from peripheral blood mononuclear cells, taken in the third trimester of pregnancy. In nucleotides, the CDR3 is TGCGCCAGCAGTGAGTCCCCCGGGGTCACAGATACGCAGTATTTT. Amino acid sequence: CASSESPGVTDTQYF.